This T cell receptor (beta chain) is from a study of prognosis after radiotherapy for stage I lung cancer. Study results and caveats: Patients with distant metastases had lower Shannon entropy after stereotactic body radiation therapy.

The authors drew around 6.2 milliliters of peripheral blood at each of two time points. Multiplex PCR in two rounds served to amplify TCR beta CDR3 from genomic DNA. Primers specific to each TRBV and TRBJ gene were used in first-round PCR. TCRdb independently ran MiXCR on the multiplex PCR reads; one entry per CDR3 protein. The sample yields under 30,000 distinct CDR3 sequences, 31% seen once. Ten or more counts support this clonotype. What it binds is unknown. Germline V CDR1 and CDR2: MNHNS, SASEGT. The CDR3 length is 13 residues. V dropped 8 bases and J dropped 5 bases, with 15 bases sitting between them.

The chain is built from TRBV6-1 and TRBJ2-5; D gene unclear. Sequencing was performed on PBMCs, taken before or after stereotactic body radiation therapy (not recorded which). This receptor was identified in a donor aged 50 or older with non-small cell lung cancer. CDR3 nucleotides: TGTGCCAGCGCTTCCCAGTGGCGGGAGACCCAGTACTTC. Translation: CASASQWRETQYF.